A single sample is the source of the 24 T cell receptor beta chains below, sequenced in a study of blood T cell repertoires in COVID-19. The repertoire was sequenced with immunoSEQ multiplex PCR; TCRdb's copy has only in-frame clones and lacks some. Of 320,000 or so clones listed, about 89% are singletons. The specimen sequenced was PBMCs or T cells enriched from blood (not recorded which). Receptor source: a man aged 55 to 70 who had recovered from COVID-19.

J is TRBJ1-4 and V is TRBV7-9, with D perhaps matching TRBD1 (5 bases). In germline, CDR1 is SEHNR, CDR2 FQNEAQ (reference sequence). CDR3 size: 14 residues. V was clipped by 1 base and J by 8 bases, with 11 bases between them. The CDR3 loop reads CASSLGGAEEKLFF. CDR3 DNA sequence: TGTGCCAGCAGCTTAGGCGGGGCTGAAGAAAAACTGTTTTTT. Complete variable domain (other parts from reference TRBV7-9 and TRBJ1-4): DTGVSQNPRHKITKRGQNVTFRCDPISEHNRLYWYRQTLGQGPEFLTYFQNEAQLEKSRLLSDRFSAERPKGSFSTLEIQRTEQGDSAMYLCASSLGGAEEKLFFGSGTQLSVL.

V gene TRBV2 combines with J gene TRBJ1-5; 7 bases align to TRBD1. The CDR3 has 14 amino acids. With V trimmed by 8 bases and J by 5 bases, 9 bases remained unmatched. From germline, CDR1 is SNHLY and CDR2 FYNNEI. In DNA, the CDR3 is TGTGCCAGCGGCCGGGACAGTTTTGATCAGCCCCAGCATTTT. This sequence encodes CASGRDSFDQPQHF.

The chain couples TRBV30 to TRBJ1-2, with 9 bases lining up with TRBD1. This CDR3 spans 14 amino acids. Germline CDR1 reads GTSNPN; CDR2 reads SVGIG (reference sequence). V was clipped by 4 bases and J by 1 base; unmatched bases: 4. The CDR3 is CAWNLGQGNYGYTF. The CDR3 nucleotides read TGTGCCTGGAATTTGGGACAGGGTAACTATGGCTACACCTTC.

The chain employs TRBV21-1 and TRBJ1-5; the DNA was not compared with TRBD1, the D call given in the table. TRBV21-1 is deemed a pseudogene. There are 15 residues in the CDR3. CDR3 bases: TGTGCCAGCAGCAAATCACAGTGGAGCAATCAGCCCCAGCATTTT. It encodes CASSKSQWSNQPQHF.

This clone has just one count. One junction end disagrees with the germline gene, perhaps due to a read error. V usage is TRBV5-6 and J usage is TRBJ2-7, with 9 bases fitting TRBD1. The CDR3 runs 13 residues. CDR1 and CDR2 (germline): SGHDT, YYEEEE. For the CDR3, the DNA is TGTGCCAGCAGCCGGACAGGGGTGGCGGGCTATGGCTTC. It specifies CASSRTGVAGYGF.

The CDR3 sequence: CSVGRTSGYNEQFF. The DNA of the CDR3 is TGCAGCGTTGGGAGGACTAGCGGATACAATGAGCAGTTCTTC. This chain uses TRBV29-1 with TRBJ2-1, with 10 nucleotides matching TRBD2. The CDR3 loop spans 14 amino acids. The trim removed 4 bases at V and 4 bases at J, leaving 4 bases unmatched. Germline loops: CDR1 SQVTM, CDR2 ANQGSEA.

The rearrangement joins TRBV5-6 to TRBJ1-4; D remains unclear. CDR3 length equals 12 residues. CDR1 SGHDT and CDR2 YYEEEE come from the germline V gene. Between the trimmed V and J ends, which lost 0 bases and 8 bases, there was a span of 5 bases. This CDR3 reads CASSLVSEKLFF. CDR3 DNA sequence: TGTGCCAGCAGCTTGGTTTCGGAAAAACTGTTTTTT.

The chain recombines TRBV5-1 with TRBJ1-1, with TRBD1 matching 8 bases. The germline V gene has CDR1 SGHRS and CDR2 YFSETQ. The V segment lost 4 bases and the J segment 5 bases; nucleotides outside the gene matches: 7. The CDR3 loop spans 14 amino acids. CDR3 in amino acids: CASSQGQGETEAFF. Written as DNA, the CDR3 is TGCGCCAGCAGCCAAGGACAGGGTGAAACTGAAGCTTTCTTT.

J is TRBJ2-1 and V is TRBV29-1, with TRBD1 as a possible D gene (6 bases). V gave up 4 bases and J gave up 7 bases, with 17 bases separating them. The V gene's germline CDR1 is SQVTM and CDR2 ANQGSEA. This CDR3 comprises 14 residues. The DNA for the CDR3 is TGCAGCGTTGTTACCGACAGGTTTACAAATGAGCAGTTCTTC. This codes for CSVVTDRFTNEQFF.

The CDR3 DNA sequence: TGTGCCAGCAGCTTAGGGAGGCCAACGTCCTACAATGAGCAGTTCTTC. Residues: CASSLGRPTSYNEQFF. The chain links TRBV7-9 to TRBJ2-1, with D tentatively TRBD2 (5 bases). The CDR3 is 16 residues long. The germline V gene encodes CDR1 SEHNR and CDR2 FQNEAQ (reference sequence). V gave up 1 base and J gave up 1 base, with 11 bases separating them.

The chain links TRBV6-5 to TRBJ2-7; 7 bases fit TRBD1. Germline CDR1 reads MNHEY; CDR2 reads SVGAGI. J was trimmed by 2 bases and V by 8 bases; bases with no gene match: 9. This CDR3 is built from 14 residues. CDR3 region: CASESRQGTYEQYF. The CDR3 DNA reads as TGTGCCAGCGAGAGTCGACAGGGTACCTACGAGCAGTACTTC.

This clone occurred a few times. The DNA for the CDR3 is TGCAGTGCTACCCGCAGTGAAGCTTTCTTT. This gives the protein CSATRSEAFF. The genes are TRBV20-1 and TRBJ1-1; D is undetermined. The CDR3 runs 10 residues. V was cut by 4 bases and J by 7 bases, with 7 bases left in between. CDR1 is DFQATT, CDR2 SNEGSKA, per germline (reference sequence).

The CDR3 DNA reads as TGTGCCAGCAGCCCAGGTTCAGGGAACACTGAAGCTTTCTTT. Translating it yields CASSPGSGNTEAFF. The chain carries TRBV7-3 and TRBJ1-1; no reliable D call. With 5 bases removed from V and 1 base from J, the gap between germline ends came to 11 bases. This CDR3 spans 14 amino acids. The germline V gene encodes CDR1 SGHTA and CDR2 FQGTGA.

The chain uses TRBV19 and TRBJ2-6; 7 nucleotides match TRBD1. Germline V gene lookup returns CDR1 LNHDA and CDR2 SQIVND (reference sequence). Unmatched junction bases numbered 9, after V lost 3 bases and J lost 4 bases. The CDR3 runs 17 residues. CDR3 bases: TGTGCCAGTAGTATTAACGACAGGGAAGCCGGGGCCAACGTCCTGACTTTC. This codes for CASSINDREAGANVLTF.

This clone has just a few counts. The V call is TRBV28, the J call TRBJ1-2, with 9 positions matching TRBD1. This CDR3 has 14 residues. CDR1 MDHEN and CDR2 SYDVKM come from the germline V gene. V gave up 3 bases and J gave up 1 base; unmatched junction bases: 0. CDR3 region: CASSLGQGNYGYTF. CDR3 nucleotides: TGTGCCAGCAGTTTGGGACAGGGTAACTATGGCTACACCTTC.

The chain recombines TRBV4-3 with TRBJ1-5; 9 bases line up with TRBD1. CDR1 is LGHNA, CDR2 YSLEER, per germline. The trim removed 2 bases at V and 9 bases at J, leaving 5 bases unmatched. This CDR3 region has 14 residues. The CDR3 region is CASSQRQGGTPQHF. CDR3 bases: TGCGCCAGCAGCCAAAGACAGGGGGGGACGCCCCAGCATTTT.

The rearrangement uses TRBV24-1 and TRBJ2-7, with TRBD1 matching over 7 bases. V shed 9 bases, J shed 6 bases, and the junction held 4 bases outside the gene matches. The CDR3 is 11 residues long. From germline, CDR1 is KGHDR and CDR2 SFDVKD. Here the CDR3 reads CATSDRAEQYF. CDR3 bases: TGTGCCACCTCTGACAGGGCCGAGCAGTACTTC.

The chain combines TRBV11-2 with TRBJ2-1; the D is unclear. CDR3 length: 13 residues. Germline V CDR1 and CDR2: SGHAT, FQNNGV. Trimming pared 0 bases from V and 6 bases from J, leaving 6 bases between. CDR3 region: CASSLDRSNEQFF. The CDR3 DNA follows: TGTGCCAGCAGCTTAGATAGAAGCAATGAGCAGTTCTTC. The variable domain in full, with the rest retrieved from reference TRBV11-2 and TRBJ2-1, is EAGVAQSPRYKIIEKRQSVAFWCNPISGHATLYWYQQILGQGPKLLIQFQNNGVVDDSQLPKDRFSAERLKGVDSTLKIQPAKLEDSAVYLCASSLDRSNEQFFGPGTRLTVL.

The chain uses TRBV27 and TRBJ1-1; the D gene is possibly TRBD1 (5 bases). Germline-derived CDR1 and CDR2 are MNHEY and SMNVEV (reference sequence). V gave up 2 bases and J gave up 8 bases, with 9 bases separating them. The CDR3 loop spans 12 amino acids. CDR3 nucleotides: TGTGCCAGCAGTTTACAGCACAGGGAAGCTTTCTTT. Its translation: CASSLQHREAFF.

This sequence joins TRBV4-2 and TRBJ2-1; 7 bases match TRBD2. Germline CDR1 LGHNA, CDR2 YNFKEQ. The CDR3 has 15 amino acids. V lost 0 bases, J lost 9 bases, and 8 bases stayed unmatched. The CDR3 protein is CASSQEASGPFEQFF. In DNA form, the CDR3 reads TGTGCCAGCAGCCAAGAAGCTAGCGGTCCCTTTGAGCAGTTCTTC.

V gene TRBV29-1 combines with J gene TRBJ2-1, with 15 bases matching TRBD2. The CDR3 has 18 amino acids. The ends lost 6 bases at V and 0 bases at J; junction bases unmatched: 9. Germline values: CDR1 SQVTM, CDR2 ANQGSEA. CDR3 coding DNA: TGCAGCGTCTCGGGACTAGCGGGGGGAAGGAGCTCCTACAATGAGCAGTTCTTC. This translates into CSVSGLAGGRSSYNEQFF.

The genes are TRBV5-1 and TRBJ2-5, with TRBD1 matching over 12 bases. Trimming took 3 bases from V and 2 from J; bases not matched to a gene: 5. CDR1 and CDR2 from the germline V gene are SGHRS and YFSETQ. The CDR3 length is 16 residues. The CDR3 coding sequence is TGCGCCAGCAGCTGGGGACAGGGGGCAAGGCAAGAGACCCAGTACTTC. Translation: CASSWGQGARQETQYF.

The V gene is TRBV28, the J gene TRBJ2-7; TRBD1 matches at 8 bases. This CDR3 is 15 amino acids long. V gave up 6 bases and J gave up 5 bases; unmatched junction bases: 12. Germline-derived CDR1 and CDR2 are MDHEN and SYDVKM. This CDR3 is CASRRTGTGGDEQYF. CDR3 in DNA: TGTGCCAGCAGGCGAACCGGGACAGGAGGAGACGAGCAGTACTTC. The variable domain in full, with the rest retrieved from reference TRBV28 and TRBJ2-7, is DVKVTQSSRYLVKRTGEKVFLECVQDMDHENMFWYRQDPGLGLRLIYFSYDVKMKEKGDIPEGYSVSREKKERFSLILESASTNQTSMYLCASRRTGTGGDEQYFGPGTRLTVT.

The CDR3 nucleotides read TGTGCCAGCAGCTTGGACAGTAGCTCCTACAATGAGCAGTTCTTC. This codes for CASSLDSSSYNEQFF. The rearrangement uses TRBV7-3 and TRBJ2-1; a possible D gene is TRBD1 (6 bases). Germline CDR1 and CDR2: SGHTA and FQGTGA. This CDR3 has 15 amino acids. V lost 3 bases and J 0 bases, leaving 9 bases between the germline ends.